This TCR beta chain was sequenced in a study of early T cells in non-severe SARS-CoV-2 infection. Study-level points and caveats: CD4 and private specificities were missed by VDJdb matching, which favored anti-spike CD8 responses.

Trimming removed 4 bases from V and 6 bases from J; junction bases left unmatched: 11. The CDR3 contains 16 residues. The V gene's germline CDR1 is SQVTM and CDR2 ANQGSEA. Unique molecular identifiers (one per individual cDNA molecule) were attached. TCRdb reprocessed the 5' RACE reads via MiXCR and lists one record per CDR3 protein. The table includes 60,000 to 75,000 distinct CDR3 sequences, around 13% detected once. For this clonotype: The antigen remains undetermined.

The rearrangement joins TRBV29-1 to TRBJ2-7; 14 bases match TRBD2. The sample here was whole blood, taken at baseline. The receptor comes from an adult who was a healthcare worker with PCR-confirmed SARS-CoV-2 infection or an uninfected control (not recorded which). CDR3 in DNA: TGCAGCGTTGTTTCCTTGACTAGCGGGAGGGTCGGCGAGCAGTACTTC. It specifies CSVVSLTSGRVGEQYF.